Presented here are 22 T cell receptor beta chains from one specimen sequenced in a study of cytomegalovirus exposure and HLA in healthy donors. Primers: 60 Vbeta forward and 13 Jbeta reverse. Assay used: immunoSEQ multiplex PCR; TCRdb lists only in-frame clones, some missing. The sample holds some 150,000 clones; approximately 90% are singletons and the top ten take 0.85%. Sequencing used PBMCs. These receptors were obtained from a woman aged 25 to 39 in good health and CMV-seronegative.

This rearrangement joins TRBV2 to TRBJ2-7; D gene unclear. V was trimmed by 7 bases and J by 5 bases, leaving 18 bases between them. Looked up from germline, CDR1 is SNHLY and CDR2 is FYNNEI. The CDR3 loop spans 14 amino acids. The CDR3 region is CASMIGPSADEQYF. DNA of the CDR3: TGTGCCAGCATGATTGGCCCCTCCGCAGACGAGCAGTACTTC.

The chain is built from TRBV4-1 and TRBJ2-5; D is perhaps TRBD1 (6 bases). The tail of the sequence fits TRBJ2-7 better, so the J call may be wrong. The CDR3 covers 14 residues. Per germline, CDR1 MGHRA and CDR2 YSYEKL. CDR3 in amino acids: CASSIVQGAYEQYF. The CDR3 DNA reads TGCGCCAGCAGCATAGTACAGGGCGCCTACGAGCAGTACTTC.

V gene TRBV11-3 combines with J gene TRBJ2-3; D may be TRBD1 (5 bases). V was clipped by 5 bases and J by 2 bases, with 17 bases between them. The CDR3 is made up of 16 amino acids. CDR1 is SGHNT and CDR2 is YENEEA in the germline V gene. CDR3 protein: CASSPSTQGITDTQYF. DNA of the CDR3: TGTGCCAGCAGCCCCAGCACCCAGGGCATCACAGATACGCAGTATTTT.

V usage is TRBV28 and J usage is TRBJ1-5; D is unclear. The V gene's germline CDR1 is MDHEN and CDR2 SYDVKM. Deletions cut 3 bases from V and 6 bases from J, with 9 bases between. This CDR3 is built from 13 residues. As DNA, the CDR3 is TGTGCCAGCAGTTTGCAAGAAGCTCAGCCCCAGCATTTT. Translated: CASSLQEAQPQHF.

The chain's CDR3 is CAWSPKTDRMNTEAFF. DNA of the CDR3: TGTGCCTGGAGTCCCAAGACCGACAGGATGAACACTGAAGCTTTCTTT. This chain links TRBV30 with TRBJ1-1; maybe TRBD1 (6 bases). The V and J ends lost 2 bases and 0 bases respectively, with 16 bases between them. The germline V gene has CDR1 GTSNPN and CDR2 SVGIG (reference sequence). The CDR3 length is 16 residues.

The genes are TRBV28 and TRBJ1-1, with D unclear. In germline, CDR1 is MDHEN, CDR2 SYDVKM. The CDR3 has 12 amino acids. The V gene lost 6 bases and the J gene lost 5 bases, with 10 bases spanning the gap. The CDR3 DNA follows: TGTGCCAGCAGCTCACTATTAACTGAAGCTTTCTTT. Protein sequence: CASSSLLTEAFF.

This clone has more than one count but fewer than ten. This chain uses TRBV9 with TRBJ2-1; D perhaps matches TRBD2 (6 bases). The CDR3 contains 14 residues. Trimming took off 3 bases at V and 4 bases at J, with 11 bases between the two ends. Germline V gives CDR1 SGDLS, CDR2 YYNGEE. CDR3 loop: CASSGGGAYNEQFF. In nucleotides, the CDR3 is TGTGCCAGCAGCGGTGGAGGGGCGTACAATGAGCAGTTCTTC.

The rearrangement uses TRBV28 and TRBJ1-1; 10 bases fit TRBD1. The ends lost 6 bases at V and 7 bases at J; junction bases unmatched: 11. The length of the CDR3 is 15 residues. CDR1 is MDHEN, CDR2 SYDVKM, per germline. The CDR3, as DNA: TGTGCCAGCAGGATCCCCGGGACAGGGGCTATTGAAGCTTTCTTT. Protein: CASRIPGTGAIEAFF.

A few counts support this clone. This chain links TRBV10-3 with TRBJ1-1, with D unresolved. Germline CDR1 is ENHRY and CDR2 is SYGVKD. The ends were cut back, 2 bases at V and 0 bases at J, with 7 bases in the middle. The CDR3 is made up of 14 amino acids. As DNA, the CDR3 is TGTGCCATCAGTGAGCTCCAGTTGAACACTGAAGCTTTCTTT. It is translated as CAISELQLNTEAFF.

This clone came up once. One junction end disagrees with the germline gene, perhaps due to a read error. Within the sample, other DNA sequences also encode this same CDR3. The rearrangement joins TRBV7-2 to TRBJ1-6; tentative D call: TRBD1 (5 bases). Germline values: CDR1 SGHTA, CDR2 FQGNSA. The CDR3 sequence is 14 residues long. The CDR3 nucleotides are TGTGCCAGCGGGGGGTCTTCTAATAATTCCCCCCTCCACTTT. The encoded protein is CASGGSSNNSPLHF.

On this clone itself: At one of its ends the junction is not consistent with the germline gene, which may arise from a read error. J is TRBJ1-3 and V is TRBV14; D call uncertain. Germline CDR1 and CDR2: SGHDN and FVKESK. CDR3 length: 14 amino acids. This chain's CDR3 is CASSQDASGLLPMF. Here the CDR3 DNA reads TGTGCCAGCAGCCAAGACGCTTCAGGACTCCTACCCATGTTT. The full variable domain, with the rest looked up from reference TRBV14 and TRBJ1-3, is EAGVTQFPSHSVIEKGQTVTLRCDPISGHDNLYWYRRVMGKEIKFLLHFVKESKQDESGMPNNRFLAERTGGTYSTLKVQPAELEDSGVYFCASSQDASGLLPMFGEGSWLTVV.

This clone showed up just once. This chain uses TRBV7-2 with TRBJ1-6; tentatively, D is TRBD1 (6 bases). The germline CDR1 and CDR2 sequences are SGHTA and FQGNSA. Deletions cut 3 bases from V and 9 bases from J, with 21 bases between. The CDR3 is 17 residues long. The CDR3 region has the DNA TGTGCCAGCAGCTTGGGGGACACCAGTGGACGGGGTTCACCCCTCCACTTT. Protein: CASSLGDTSGRGSPLHF.

This clone was detected once. The CDR3 nucleotides read TGTGCCAGCAGTCAGGGGAGCGACTATGGCTACACCTTC. Translated, it gives CASSQGSDYGYTF. The rearrangement joins TRBV7-6 to TRBJ1-2, with a weak D call TRBD1 (6 bases). This CDR3 has 13 residues. V gave up 6 bases and J gave up 3 bases, with 11 bases separating them. Germline V gene lookup returns CDR1 SGHVS and CDR2 FNYEAQ.

This clone was seen a single time. The rearrangement uses TRBV19 and TRBJ1-1; 7 nucleotides match TRBD1. Trimming removed 8 bases from V and 3 bases from J; junction bases left unmatched: 3. The CDR3 runs 12 residues. The germline V gene has CDR1 LNHDA and CDR2 SQIVND (reference sequence). The CDR3 region has the DNA TGTGCCAGTGGGACAGCTTACACTGAAGCTTTCTTT. Encoded protein: CASGTAYTEAFF.

V is TRBV19 and J is TRBJ1-5; D remains ambiguous. CDR3 length equals 15 residues. Germline-derived CDR1 and CDR2 are LNHDA and SQIVND (reference sequence). V gave up 6 bases and J gave up 3 bases, with 15 bases separating them. The CDR3 nucleotides are TGTGCCAGTAGCCCCATGAGGGCAGTCAATCAGCCCCAGCATTTT. Translation: CASSPMRAVNQPQHF.

The chain has TRBV6-5 and TRBJ2-5; 10 bases fit TRBD2. Judging by the DNA end, TRBJ2-7 fits better; the J call may be wrong. Germline CDR1 reads MNHEY; CDR2 reads SVGAGI. There are 14 residues in the CDR3. The CDR3 DNA follows: TGTGCCAGCAGTTATAGCGGGAGGAGGGGCGAGCAGTACTTC. It specifies CASSYSGRRGEQYF.

V is TRBV6-1 and J is TRBJ2-5; 8 bases are shared with TRBD2. J lost 4 bases, V lost 7 bases, and 11 bases had no gene match. The CDR3 is 15 amino acids. CDR1 MNHNS and CDR2 SASEGT come from the germline V gene. The CDR3 nucleotides are TGTGCCAGCAAATTGGGACTAGGGGACCCAGAGACCCAGTACTTC. Its translation is CASKLGLGDPETQYF.

The rearrangement uses TRBV5-1 and TRBJ2-2; 8 bases match TRBD1. V shed 4 bases and J 3 bases; nucleotides not matched to a gene: 11. The germline V gene has CDR1 SGHRS and CDR2 YFSETQ. CDR3 length: 17 residues. CDR3 region: CASSEKDRGPHTGELFF. For the CDR3, the DNA is TGCGCCAGCAGCGAAAAAGACAGGGGTCCTCACACCGGGGAGCTGTTTTTT. The full variable domain, in which reference TRBV5-1 and TRBJ2-2 provide the parts outside the CDR3, is KAGVTQTPRYLIKTRGQQVTLSCSPISGHRSVSWYQQTPGQGLQFLFEYFSETQRNKGNFPGRFSGRQFSNSRSEMNVSTLELGDSALYLCASSEKDRGPHTGELFFGEGSRLTVL.

This clone is a singleton in its sample. The rearrangement links TRBV6-1 to TRBJ2-7; D unresolved. CDR1 MNHNS and CDR2 SASEGT come from the germline V gene. V lost 5 bases to trimming and J lost 0 bases, with 8 bases between them. The CDR3 contains 13 residues. CDR3 sequence: CASSRDLSYEQYF. The CDR3 DNA sequence: TGTGCCAGCAGTCGCGATCTCTCCTACGAGCAGTACTTC.

The J gene is TRBJ2-1, the V gene TRBV6-6, with D possibly TRBD1 on 6 matching bases. This CDR3 comprises 14 residues. Trimming stripped 5 bases from V and 5 bases from J, with 13 bases between. Per germline, CDR1 MNHNY and CDR2 SVGAGI (reference sequence). The CDR3 loop reads CASSLLGADNEQFF. The DNA for the CDR3 is TGTGCCAGCAGTCTTCTGGGGGCCGACAATGAGCAGTTCTTC.

The rearrangement uses TRBV2 and TRBJ2-7; 8 nucleotides agree with TRBD1. The CDR3 is made up of 12 amino acids. The J segment lost 2 bases and the V segment lost 9 bases, leaving 3 bases of the junction unmatched. CDR1 is SNHLY and CDR2 is FYNNEI in the germline V gene. The CDR3 spells CASIQGAYEQYF. CDR3 in DNA: TGTGCCAGTATACAGGGGGCCTACGAGCAGTACTTC.

The DNA for the CDR3 is TGTGCCAGCTTGGAGGACAGGGGTGAAAAACTGTTTTTT. Translated: CASLEDRGEKLFF. The chain links TRBV2 to TRBJ1-4; TRBD1 aligns across 9 bases. This CDR3 spans 13 amino acids. Germline assignment: CDR1 SNHLY and CDR2 FYNNEI. Trimming at V came to 8 bases and at J to 7 bases, leaving 5 bases not matched to a gene.